Sequencing of this T cell receptor (beta chain) was carried out in a study of shared clonotypes between healthy human individuals. Whole-study findings and limits: Larger estimated richness was generally seen in naive subsets than in memory subsets.

The V gene's germline CDR1 is PRHDT and CDR2 FYEKMQ (reference sequence). This CDR3 spans 12 amino acids. Trimming left V 4 bases short and J 2 bases short, with 4 bases between. Naive CD8 cells, CD45RO-negative and positively selected for CCR7, excluded terminally differentiated effector memory CD45RA+ cells. The test was conducted at deep level. The table came from immunoSEQ multiplex PCR; TCRdb's copy has only in-frame clones and leaves some out. The data hold about 870,000 clones, with about 92% observed a single time. This clone was counted only a few times. Its antigen remains unidentified. The sample holds other DNA sequences that translate to the same CDR3.

The receptor was derived from a man aged 30 to 45 in good health. Sequenced material: naive CD8+ T cells sorted from blood. The chain carries TRBV13 and TRBJ2-3; no reliable D call. This CDR3 reads CASSSSTDTQYF. In DNA, the CDR3 is TGTGCCAGCAGCTCCTCCACAGATACGCAGTATTTT.